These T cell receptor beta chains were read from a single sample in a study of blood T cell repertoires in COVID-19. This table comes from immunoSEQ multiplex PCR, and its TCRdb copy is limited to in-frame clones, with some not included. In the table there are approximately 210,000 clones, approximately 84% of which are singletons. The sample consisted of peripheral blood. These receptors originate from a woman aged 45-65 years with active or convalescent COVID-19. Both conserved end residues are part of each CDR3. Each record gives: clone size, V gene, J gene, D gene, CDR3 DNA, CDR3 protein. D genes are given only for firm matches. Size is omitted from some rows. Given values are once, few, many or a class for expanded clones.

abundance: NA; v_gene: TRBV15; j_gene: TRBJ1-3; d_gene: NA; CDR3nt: TGTGCCACCAGCAGAGATCTGGGCACTGGAAACACCATATATTTT; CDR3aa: CATSRDLGTGNTIYF
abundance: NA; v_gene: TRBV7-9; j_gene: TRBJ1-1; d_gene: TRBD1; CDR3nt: TGTGCCAGCAGCTCGACAGGGGGCGGAACTGAAGCTTTCTTT; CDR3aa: CASSSTGGGTEAFF
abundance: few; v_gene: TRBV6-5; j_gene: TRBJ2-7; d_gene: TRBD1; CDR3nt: TGTGCCAGCAGTTACCGCTCGACAGGGGGTTCCTACGAGCAGTACTTC; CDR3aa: CASSYRSTGGSYEQYF
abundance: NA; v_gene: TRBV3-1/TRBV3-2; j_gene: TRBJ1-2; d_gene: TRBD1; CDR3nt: TGTGCCAGCACCACGACAGGGATTATGGATGGCTACACCTTC; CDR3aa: CASTTTGIMDGYTF
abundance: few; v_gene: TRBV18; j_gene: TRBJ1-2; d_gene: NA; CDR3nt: TGTGCCAGCTCCCAAGGACAGCACTATGGCTACACCTTC; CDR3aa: CASSQGQHYGYTF
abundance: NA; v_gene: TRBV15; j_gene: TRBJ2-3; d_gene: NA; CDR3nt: TGTGCCACCAGCACACCCTACCCAACTAGTTACGGGCCAGATACGCAGTATTTT; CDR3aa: CATSTPYPTSYGPDTQYF
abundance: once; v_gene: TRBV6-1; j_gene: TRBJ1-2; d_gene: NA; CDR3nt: TGTGCCAGCAGCGCGTCGAGGTTCGGTGGCTACACCTTC; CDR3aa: CASSASRFGGYTF
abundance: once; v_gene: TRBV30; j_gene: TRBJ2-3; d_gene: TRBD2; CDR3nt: TGTGCCTGGAAACTAGCGGGAGGTGCTGATACGCAGTATTTT; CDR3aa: CAWKLAGGADTQYF
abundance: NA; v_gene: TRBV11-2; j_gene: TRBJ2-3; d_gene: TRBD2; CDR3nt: TGTGCCAGCAGCCGACGACTAGCGGGCCGCACAGATACGCAGTATTTT; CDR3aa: CASSRRLAGRTDTQYF
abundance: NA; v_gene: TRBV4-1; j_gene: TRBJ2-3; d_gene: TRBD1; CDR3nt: TGCGCCAGCAGCCACGCCCTACCCGGGACAGGGACGGGGGATACGCAGTATTTT; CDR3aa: CASSHALPGTGTGDTQYF
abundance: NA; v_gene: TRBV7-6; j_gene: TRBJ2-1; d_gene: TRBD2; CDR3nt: TGTGCCAGCAGCAGGACTAGCGGGGAGGGGAGAGAGCAGTTCTTC; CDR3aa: CASSRTSGEGREQFF
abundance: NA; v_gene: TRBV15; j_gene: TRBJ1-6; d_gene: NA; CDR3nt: TGTGCCACCGCAACAGGGACGGCGGGCTCACCCCTCCACTTT; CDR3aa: CATATGTAGSPLHF
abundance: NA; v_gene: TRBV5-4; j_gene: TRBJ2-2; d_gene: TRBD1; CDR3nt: TGTGCCAGCAGCCCCCCGCAGGGGGTGAGAGCCGGGGAGCTGTTTTTT; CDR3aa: CASSPPQGVRAGELFF
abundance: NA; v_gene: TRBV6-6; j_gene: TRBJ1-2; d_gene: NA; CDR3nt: TGTGCCAGCAATAGGGGGAGAACGGACTATGGCTACACCTTC; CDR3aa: CASNRGRTDYGYTF
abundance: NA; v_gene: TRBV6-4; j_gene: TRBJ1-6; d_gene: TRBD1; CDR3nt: TGTGCCAGCAGCGCGGACAGGGACCATTCACCCCTCCACTTT; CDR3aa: CASSADRDHSPLHF
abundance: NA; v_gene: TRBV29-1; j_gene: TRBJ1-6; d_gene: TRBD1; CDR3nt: TGCAGCGTAGGACAGGGGGATAATTCACCCCTCCACTTT; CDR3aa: CSVGQGDNSPLHF